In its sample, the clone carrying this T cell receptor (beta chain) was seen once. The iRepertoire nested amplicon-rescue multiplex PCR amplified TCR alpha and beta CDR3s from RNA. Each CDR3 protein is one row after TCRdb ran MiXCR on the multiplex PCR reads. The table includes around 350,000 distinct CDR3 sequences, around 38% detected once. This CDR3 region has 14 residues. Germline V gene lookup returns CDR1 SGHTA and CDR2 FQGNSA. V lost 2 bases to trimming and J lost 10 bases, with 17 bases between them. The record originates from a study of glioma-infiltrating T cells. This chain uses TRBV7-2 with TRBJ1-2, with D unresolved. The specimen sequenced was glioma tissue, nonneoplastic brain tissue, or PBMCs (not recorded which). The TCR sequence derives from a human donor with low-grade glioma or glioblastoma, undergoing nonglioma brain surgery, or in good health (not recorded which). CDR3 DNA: TGTGCCAGCAGCTTACTGCAGGCCCCCAATGTCTACACCTTC. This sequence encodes CASSLLQAPNVYTF.